The 30 T cell receptor beta chains listed next were all sequenced from one sample in a study of blood T cell repertoires in COVID-19. Libraries were prepared by immunoSEQ multiplex PCR; TCRdb keeps only in-frame clonotypes and omits some of them. The top ten hold about 3.2% of the sample, which has about 48,000 clones, 65% to 90% seen once. The sample was peripheral blood. The origin of the receptors is a woman aged 80 or older with acute or convalescent COVID-19.

This clone was detected only a few times. The chain joins TRBV4-2 to TRBJ2-7; possibly TRBD1 for D (5 bases). Germline loops: CDR1 LGHNA, CDR2 YNFKEQ. V gave up 2 bases and J gave up 2 bases, with 16 bases separating them. There are 16 residues in the CDR3. The CDR3 region is CASSQSTGAVPYEQYF. The DNA of the CDR3 is TGTGCCAGCAGCCAATCTACAGGTGCGGTACCCTACGAGCAGTACTTC.

V gene TRBV5-1 combines with J gene TRBJ2-1; 9 bases align to TRBD1. CDR1 is SGHRS and CDR2 is YFSETQ in the germline V gene. The CDR3 length is 15 residues. Trimming took 0 bases from V and 4 from J; bases not matched to a gene: 2. In DNA form, the CDR3 reads TGCGCCAGCAGCTTGGTGGGACAGGGATACAATGAGCAGTTCTTC. Protein: CASSLVGQGYNEQFF.

This clone showed up just once. J is TRBJ1-3 and V is TRBV6-1, with 9 positions matching TRBD1. CDR3 length equals 15 residues. Germline loops: CDR1 MNHNS, CDR2 SASEGT. V shed 6 bases, J shed 4 bases, and the junction held 7 bases outside the gene matches. This chain's CDR3 is CASSGQGLFGNTIYF. The CDR3 region has the DNA TGTGCCAGCAGCGGACAGGGGCTTTTCGGAAACACCATATATTTT.

The chain uses TRBV2 and TRBJ2-7; 11 bases are shared with TRBD1. CDR1 and CDR2 from the germline V gene are SNHLY and FYNNEI. There are 15 residues in the CDR3. Unmatched junction bases numbered 6, after V lost 4 bases and J lost 4 bases. Here the CDR3 DNA reads TGTGCCAGCAGTGCCACCGGGACAGGGGGTTACGAGCAGTACTTC. Its translation is CASSATGTGGYEQYF.

The chain recombines TRBV30 with TRBJ1-5, with unresolved D. The ends were cut back, 0 bases at V and 6 bases at J, with 6 bases in the middle. CDR1 is GTSNPN and CDR2 is SVGIG in the germline V gene (reference sequence). CDR3 length: 12 residues. The CDR3 reads CAWSVYSQPQHF. In nucleotides, the CDR3 is TGTGCCTGGAGTGTTTACAGTCAGCCCCAGCATTTT.

This chain uses TRBV7-8 with TRBJ1-1; the match to TRBD1 covers 7 bases. There are 15 residues in the CDR3. V was pared by 1 base and J by 7 bases, with 9 bases of the junction left unmatched. Germline V gene sequence: CDR1 SGHVS, CDR2 FQNEAQ. CDR3 protein: CASSLGETGFYEAFF. CDR3 sequence (DNA): TGTGCCAGCAGCTTAGGGGAGACAGGGTTCTATGAAGCTTTCTTT.

The chain combines TRBV2 with TRBJ2-5, with D unresolved. V lost 7 bases to trimming and J lost 1 base, with 7 bases between them. CDR1 SNHLY and CDR2 FYNNEI come from the germline V gene. This CDR3 has 12 residues. The CDR3: CASTPFQETQYF. The CDR3 DNA follows: TGTGCCAGCACCCCGTTCCAAGAGACCCAGTACTTC.

V usage is TRBV5-1 and J usage is TRBJ1-5; D remains ambiguous. The CDR3 contains 16 residues. CDR1 and CDR2 from the germline V gene are SGHRS and YFSETQ. The V and J ends lost 0 bases and 4 bases respectively, with 14 bases between them. The CDR3 protein is CASSLEPSPRNQPQHF. The CDR3 DNA reads TGCGCCAGCAGCTTGGAACCATCCCCGAGGAATCAGCCCCAGCATTTT.

In its sample, this clone was seen a few times. The gene calls are TRBV6-5 and TRBJ1-3; 7 bases match TRBD1. The CDR3 covers 15 residues. Trimming cost V 6 bases and J 0 bases; bases outside gene matches: 5. Germline CDR1 is MNHEY and CDR2 is SVGAGI. Written as DNA, the CDR3 is TGTGCCAGCAGAGGGACAGAGCACTCTGGAAACACCATATATTTT. Amino acids: CASRGTEHSGNTIYF.

Only one count was recorded for this clone. The chain employs TRBV25-1 and TRBJ1-1, with TRBD1 as a possible D gene (5 bases). The CDR3 contains 17 residues. Germline values: CDR1 MGHDK, CDR2 SYGVNS. V gave up 3 bases and J gave up 1 base, with 18 bases separating them. This chain's CDR3 is CASSEGRVGLGNTEAFF. As DNA, the CDR3 is TGTGCCAGCAGTGAGGGCAGGGTTGGTCTAGGGAACACTGAAGCTTTCTTT.

This chain links TRBV19 with TRBJ2-7, with a possible D match to TRBD1 (6 bases). Looked up from germline, CDR1 is LNHDA and CDR2 is SQIVND (reference sequence). The CDR3 loop spans 13 amino acids. The V end was cut by 1 base, the J end by 7 bases, with 11 bases between. The CDR3 nucleotides are TGTGCCAGTAGTATAGGGGGACAAGTAGAGCAGTACTTC. This codes for CASSIGGQVEQYF.

Of note for this clone: The same CDR3 is also encoded by other DNA sequences in this sample. The DNA for the CDR3 is TGTGCCAGCTCACCACCCGGGAGACAAGAGACCCAGTACTTC. This codes for CASSPPGRQETQYF. The genes are TRBV18 and TRBJ2-5, with a weak D call TRBD2 (6 bases). The ends were cut back, 0 bases at V and 2 bases at J, with 7 bases in the middle. Germline V gene data show CDR1 as KGHSH and CDR2 as LQKENI. This CDR3 is 14 amino acids long.

This chain uses TRBV7-4 with TRBJ2-1; a possible D gene is TRBD2 (6 bases). This CDR3 is 15 amino acids long. Between the trimmed V and J ends, which lost 2 bases and 6 bases, there was a span of 14 bases. Germline V CDR1 and CDR2: SGHVT, SQSDAQ. Here the CDR3 DNA reads TGTGCCAGCAGCTTATACGCCTCGCGGGGCAATGAGCAGTTCTTC. The encoded protein is CASSLYASRGNEQFF.

This clone was seen a handful of times. CDR3 loop: CASSQGYRGRTEAFF. CDR3 in DNA: TGCGCCAGCAGCCAAGGGTACAGGGGGCGAACTGAAGCTTTCTTT. V gene TRBV4-1 combines with J gene TRBJ1-1; TRBD1 aligns across 9 bases. The V segment lost 1 base and the J segment 5 bases; nucleotides outside the gene matches: 5. The V gene's germline CDR1 is MGHRA and CDR2 YSYEKL. The CDR3 extends over 15 amino acids.

CDR3 amino acids: CAISDDRGKTEAFF. CDR3 sequence (DNA): TGTGCCATCAGTGATGACAGGGGAAAGACTGAAGCTTTCTTT. V gene TRBV10-3 combines with J gene TRBJ1-1; 8 bases align to TRBD1. The J segment lost 5 bases and the V segment lost 3 bases, leaving 5 bases of the junction unmatched. Germline V gene lookup returns CDR1 ENHRY and CDR2 SYGVKD. This CDR3 has 14 residues.

The V call is TRBV4-1, the J call TRBJ1-2; D possibly corresponds to TRBD1 (6 bases). Trimming stripped 0 bases from V and 5 bases from J, with 13 bases between. The CDR3 loop spans 15 amino acids. CDR1 and CDR2 from the germline V gene are MGHRA and YSYEKL. As DNA, the CDR3 is TGCGCCAGCAGCCAAGAGATGGGGGCAGGTTATGGCTACACCTTC. As protein: CASSQEMGAGYGYTF.

The genes are TRBV19 and TRBJ1-5; D not resolved. Per germline, CDR1 LNHDA and CDR2 SQIVND (reference sequence). V was shortened by 5 bases and J by 4 bases, with 9 bases between the two germline ends. The CDR3 consists of 13 residues. The CDR3 nucleotides are TGTGCCAGTAGTTCAGACGGGAATCAGCCCCAGCATTTT. It encodes CASSSDGNQPQHF.

The V gene is TRBV5-6, the J gene TRBJ1-4; the match to TRBD1 covers 9 bases. The length of the CDR3 is 15 residues. Trimming cost V 3 bases and J 2 bases; bases outside gene matches: 2. Germline CDR1 SGHDT, CDR2 YYEEEE. The CDR3 sequence is CASSWGQGTNEKLFF. The DNA for the CDR3 is TGTGCCAGCAGCTGGGGACAGGGCACTAATGAAAAACTGTTTTTT. Full variable domain (outside the CDR3, taken from reference TRBV5-6 and TRBJ1-4): DAGVTQSPTHLIKTRGQQVTLRCSPKSGHDTVSWYQQALGQGPQFIFQYYEEEERQRGNFPDRFSGHQFPNYSSELNVNALLLGDSALYLCASSWGQGTNEKLFFGSGTQLSVL.

The J gene is TRBJ1-2, the V gene TRBV12-3 or TRBV12-4; D unresolved. Trimming removed 3 bases from V and 4 bases from J, with 6 bases in between. CDR3 length: 12 residues. CDR3 sequence: CASSLTTYGYTF. In DNA, the CDR3 is TGTGCCAGCAGTTTGACTACCTATGGCTACACCTTC.

V usage is TRBV5-4 and J usage is TRBJ2-7; D possibly corresponds to TRBD2 (5 bases). The CDR3 loop spans 14 amino acids. The V end was cut by 5 bases, the J end by 3 bases, with 15 bases between. Germline assignment: CDR1 SGHNT and CDR2 YYREEE (reference sequence). The CDR3 is CASSRLGGSYEQYF. CDR3 nucleotide sequence: TGTGCCAGCAGTCGCCTAGGTGGGAGCTACGAGCAGTACTTC.

This chain joins TRBV18 and TRBJ1-1; no firm D call. V was cut by 6 bases and J by 3 bases, with 11 bases left in between. There are 13 residues in the CDR3. CDR1 KGHSH and CDR2 LQKENI come from the germline V gene. CDR3 residues: CASSQNGYTEAFF. The CDR3 region has the DNA TGTGCCAGCTCCCAGAACGGGTACACTGAAGCTTTCTTT.

The chain employs TRBV18 and TRBJ1-5, with D possibly TRBD1 on 5 matching bases. V was shortened by 2 bases and J by 7 bases, with 9 bases between the two germline ends. There are 13 residues in the CDR3. Germline-derived CDR1 and CDR2 are KGHSH and LQKENI. For the CDR3, the DNA is TGTGCCAGCTCACCAACGGGGGAACAGCCCCAGCATTTT. It specifies CASSPTGEQPQHF.

The chain uses TRBV5-1 and TRBJ1-5; TRBD1 might be the D (5 bases). V was shortened by 4 bases and J by 5 bases, with 19 bases between the two germline ends. Germline loops: CDR1 SGHRS, CDR2 YFSETQ. CDR3 size: 16 residues. This CDR3 reads CASSPGIRGGDQPQHF. The DNA of the CDR3 is TGCGCCAGCAGCCCCGGAATTAGGGGAGGGGATCAGCCCCAGCATTTT.

This clone occurred once. This chain links TRBV19 with TRBJ2-2; TRBD2 might be the D (6 bases). Trimming removed 8 bases from V and 2 bases from J, with 15 bases in between. The CDR3 runs 15 residues. Germline V gives CDR1 LNHDA, CDR2 SQIVND (reference sequence). CDR3 in DNA: TGTGCCAGTGCGATCGGAGGGGTTAACACCGGGGAGCTGTTTTTT. Its translation: CASAIGGVNTGELFF.

This clone was observed a few times. The V call is TRBV7-2, the J call TRBJ2-7, with TRBD2 matching over 7 bases. The trim removed 4 bases at V and 6 bases at J, leaving 6 bases unmatched. CDR3 size: 13 residues. Germline V CDR1 and CDR2: SGHTA, FQGNSA. This chain's CDR3 is CASSSLGGGEQYF. In DNA, the CDR3 is TGTGCCAGCAGCTCCCTTGGGGGGGGCGAGCAGTACTTC.

The CDR3 reads CASGLGDRNNEQFF. The CDR3 DNA reads as TGTGCTAGTGGTTTGGGGGACAGGAACAATGAGCAGTTCTTC. This chain joins TRBV12-5 and TRBJ2-1; 8 nucleotides align to TRBD1. V was clipped by 1 base and J by 5 bases; unmatched bases: 1. CDR1 is LGHNT, CDR2 FRNRAP, per germline. This CDR3 contains 14 residues.

The chain combines TRBV6-4 with TRBJ2-2; D not certain. Germline CDR1 is MRHNA and CDR2 is SNTAGT. The CDR3 spans 13 residues. Trimming cost V 6 bases and J 1 base, with 6 bases left between them. The CDR3: CASRPGNTGELFF. The CDR3 bases are TGTGCCAGCAGGCCGGGGAACACCGGGGAGCTGTTTTTT.

The V gene is TRBV27, the J gene TRBJ2-3; possible D gene TRBD2, 6 bases. CDR1 MNHEY and CDR2 SMNVEV come from the germline V gene (reference sequence). Trimming stripped 6 bases from V and 3 bases from J, with 13 bases between. The CDR3 contains 14 residues. CDR3 sequence reads: CASRRDFGTDTQYF. The CDR3 DNA follows: TGTGCCAGCAGACGGGACTTTGGGACAGATACGCAGTATTTT.

The chain uses TRBV6-5 and TRBJ2-6; 7 bases match TRBD2. CDR1 and CDR2 (germline): MNHEY, SVGAGI. This CDR3 spans 15 amino acids. V trimming: 8 bases; J trimming: 2 bases; junction bases outside the gene matches: 6. In DNA form, the CDR3 reads TGTGCCAGCTTCTTACTAGCGACTGGGGCCAACGTCCTGACTTTC. This translates into CASFLLATGANVLTF.

The chain uses TRBV19 and TRBJ2-1; 12 positions match TRBD2. Losses at the gene ends were 1 base for V and 5 bases for J; bases not matched to a gene: 0. The CDR3 runs 15 residues. Germline V gene lookup returns CDR1 LNHDA and CDR2 SQIVND (reference sequence). DNA of the CDR3: TGTGCCAGTAGTATAGGGACTAGCGGGAACAATGAGCAGTTCTTC. Residues: CASSIGTSGNNEQFF. The full variable domain, in which reference TRBV19 and TRBJ2-1 provide the parts outside the CDR3, is DGGITQSPKYLFRKEGQNVTLSCEQNLNHDAMYWYRQDPGQGLRLIYYSQIVNDFQKGDIAEGYSVSREKKESFPLTVTSAQKNPTAFYLCASSIGTSGNNEQFFGPGTRLTVL.